This T cell receptor (beta chain) appears in the sequencing data of a study of vaccination effects on CD4 cells after COVID-19. As regards this clone: As yet, its antigen is unknown.

TCRdb's copy holds only in-frame clones and misses some; the assay was immunoSEQ multiplex PCR. The sample lists about 38,000 clones, roughly 70% occurring once. Sequencing in the ViraFEST assay came after antigen-specific CD4+ T cells had been expanded with viral peptide pools, which were used to stimulate PBMC. Isolation of CD4+ T cells took place after 10 days of culture. None of these healthy vaccinees had been infected with SARS-CoV-2 before vaccination. The sequencing used CD4+ T cells from PBMCs cultured with SARS-CoV-2 spike peptides, collected before COVID-19 vaccination. The clonotype was recovered from a human donor who received a COVID-19 vaccine.

The CDR3 nucleotides are TGTGCCAGCAGCTTAGACGGGCAGTACAATGAGCAGTTCTTC. Amino acid sequence: CASSLDGQYNEQFF. The V call is TRBV7-3, the J call TRBJ2-1; no firm D call. The germline V and J ends were trimmed by 2 bases and 4 bases, with 9 bases remaining between them. The CDR3 is 14 amino acids. Per germline, CDR1 SGHTA and CDR2 FQGTGA.